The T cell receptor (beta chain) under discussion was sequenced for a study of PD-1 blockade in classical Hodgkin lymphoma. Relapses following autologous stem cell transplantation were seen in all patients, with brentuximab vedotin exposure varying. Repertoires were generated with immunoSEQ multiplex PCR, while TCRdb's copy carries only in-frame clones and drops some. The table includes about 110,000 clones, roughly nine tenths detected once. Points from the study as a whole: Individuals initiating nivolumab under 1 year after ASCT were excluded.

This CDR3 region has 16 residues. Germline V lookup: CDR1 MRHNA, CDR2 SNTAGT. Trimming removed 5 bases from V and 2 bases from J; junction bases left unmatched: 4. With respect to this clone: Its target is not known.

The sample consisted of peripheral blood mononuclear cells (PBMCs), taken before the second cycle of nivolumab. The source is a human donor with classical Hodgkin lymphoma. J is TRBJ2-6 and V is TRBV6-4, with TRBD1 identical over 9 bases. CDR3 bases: TGTGCCAGCAGTTTTACAGGGGGCGCTGGGGCCAACGTCCTGACTTTC. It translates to CASSFTGGAGANVLTF.